These 18 T cell receptor beta chains were sequenced from one sample in a study of blood T cells in healthy people across ages. With a J-beta primer mix and a sample-barcoded 5' primer, a second PCR ran roughly 7 to 11 cycles. One entry per CDR3 protein results from TCRdb running MiXCR on the 5' RACE reads. The sample has 1.5 million to 2 million distinct CDR3 sequences, about 50% seen once; the top ten hold roughly 2%. Sequenced: blood. The receptors were gathered from a woman aged 40-49 years in good health.

This sequence joins TRBV7-2 and TRBJ1-2, with no clear D. In germline, CDR1 is SGHTA, CDR2 FQGNSA. The CDR3 length is 13 residues. The V end was cut by 1 base, the J end by 6 bases, with 9 bases between. In nucleotides, the CDR3 is TGTGCCAGCAGCTTAGATGGGTGGAATGGCTACACCTTC. Its protein is CASSLDGWNGYTF.

This clonotype occurred a few times. The V call is TRBV12-3 or TRBV12-4, the J call TRBJ2-7, with TRBD2 matching 10 bases. The CDR3 extends over 13 amino acids. Losses at the gene ends were 6 bases for V and 10 bases for J; bases not matched to a gene: 9. The chain's CDR3 is CASSLLAGAVQYF. The DNA of the CDR3 is TGTGCCAGCAGCCTCCTAGCGGGGGCGGTTCAGTACTTC.

The chain employs TRBV5-1 and TRBJ2-5; no clear D gene. The DNA matches TRBJ2-7 better at its end, which makes the J call doubtful. Germline lookup yields CDR1 SGHRS and CDR2 YFSETQ. The CDR3 loop spans 15 amino acids. The CDR3 DNA follows: TGCGCCAGCAGCTTGTTCGCAGGCGAGGTCGACGAGCAGTACTTC. This sequence encodes CASSLFAGEVDEQYF.

The chain has TRBV7-6 and TRBJ2-4, with D tentatively TRBD1 or TRBD2 (5 bases each). CDR1 SGHVS and CDR2 FNYEAQ come from the germline V gene. The CDR3 spans 14 residues. V shed 5 bases and J shed 13 bases, with 21 bases lying between them. DNA for the CDR3: TGTGCCAGCAGCCCTCGGGACCCAGTTTGGGAGCAGTACTTC. Its translation: CASSPRDPVWEQYF.

The chain combines TRBV4-2 with TRBJ2-1; D is ambiguous. This CDR3 is built from 12 residues. Trimming removed 3 bases at V and 7 bases at J, with 7 bases between. Germline V gene sequence: CDR1 LGHNA, CDR2 YNFKEQ. The CDR3: CASSHLRNEQFF. The CDR3 nucleotides are TGTGCCAGCAGCCACCTTCGGAATGAGCAGTTCTTC.

V and J are TRBV12-3 or TRBV12-4 and TRBJ1-5; D is unresolved. V was pared by 3 bases and J by 2 bases, with 8 bases between. This CDR3 comprises 14 residues. CDR3 amino acids: CASSFRMGNQPQHF. In DNA form, the CDR3 reads TGTGCCAGCAGTTTTAGGATGGGCAATCAGCCCCAGCATTTT.

This clonotype has a handful of counts. The chain is built from TRBV11-2 and TRBJ2-1, with 7 positions matching TRBD2. Unmatched junction bases numbered 6, after V lost 2 bases and J lost 8 bases. This CDR3 has 14 amino acids. Per germline, CDR1 SGHAT and CDR2 FQNNGV. Here the CDR3 DNA reads TGTGCCAGCAGCTTACGGGCGGGGGTATATGAGCAGTTCTTC. It is translated as CASSLRAGVYEQFF.

Of note for this clonotype: A much larger clone sits a single nucleotide away, making a read error possible. J is TRBJ1-2 and V is TRBV4-3; 10 bases match TRBD1. V lost 4 bases to trimming and J lost 6 bases; unmatched junction nucleotides: 5. The germline CDR1 and CDR2 sequences are LGHNA and YSLEER. The CDR3 sequence is 14 residues long. The CDR3 sequence: CASSRGQGNDGYTF. The CDR3 coding sequence is TGCGCCAGCAGCCGGGGACAGGGGAACGATGGCTACACCTTC.

The chain employs TRBV20-1 and TRBJ2-1; 8 bases fit TRBD2. CDR3 size: 16 residues. Trimming removed 4 bases from V and 0 bases from J; junction bases left unmatched: 8. Germline V gene sequence: CDR1 DFQATT, CDR2 SNEGSKA (reference sequence). The DNA of the CDR3 is TGCAGTGCTACCGCAGCGGGGGATCTCTCCTACAATGAGCAGTTCTTC. Translated: CSATAAGDLSYNEQFF.

This chain connects TRBV20-1 to TRBJ2-7; D is unresolved. V was cut by 0 bases and J by 2 bases, with 11 bases left in between. CDR3 length equals 14 residues. Germline V lookup: CDR1 DFQATT, CDR2 SNEGSKA (reference sequence). CDR3 sequence: CSARERRPAYEQYF. The CDR3 DNA reads as TGCAGTGCTAGAGAACGGCGGCCGGCCTACGAGCAGTACTTC.

The chain couples TRBV28 to TRBJ2-7, with 11 bases lining up with TRBD2. The CDR3 runs to 15 residues. Trimming removed 1 base from V and 7 bases from J; junction bases left unmatched: 6. The germline V gene encodes CDR1 MDHEN and CDR2 SYDVKM. CDR3 bases: TGTGCCAGCAGTTTATCGTCCGCTAGCGGGGGGGAGCAGTACTTC. Translated: CASSLSSASGGEQYF.

CDR3 nucleotides: TGCAGCGTTGAAGATAGCAGGGGTACTTCCTACAATGAGCAGTTCTTC. This sequence encodes CSVEDSRGTSYNEQFF. V and J are TRBV29-1 and TRBJ2-1, with a tentative D call TRBD1 (6 bases). Germline CDR1 is SQVTM and CDR2 is ANQGSEA. The CDR3 covers 16 residues. V was clipped by 0 bases and J by 1 base, with 13 bases between them.

This clonotype was recorded a few times. The chain uses TRBV9 and TRBJ2-3, with 9 bases aligning to TRBD2. V was clipped by 2 bases and J by 2 bases; unmatched bases: 6. This CDR3 has 16 residues. Germline V CDR1 and CDR2: SGDLS, YYNGEE. The CDR3 is CASSVRAGGSTDTQYF. CDR3 DNA: TGTGCCAGCAGCGTTAGAGCGGGGGGCTCCACAGATACGCAGTATTTT.

V gene TRBV7-8 combines with J gene TRBJ2-1; 11 positions agree with TRBD2. The CDR3 has 18 amino acids. The V segment lost 2 bases and the J segment 8 bases; nucleotides outside the gene matches: 14. The germline CDR1 and CDR2 sequences are SGHVS and FQNEAQ. The CDR3 protein is CASSLLMTSGEAGDEQFF. CDR3 in DNA: TGTGCCAGCAGCTTATTGATGACTAGCGGGGAGGCAGGGGATGAGCAGTTCTTC. Drawing the rest from reference TRBV7-8 and TRBJ2-1, the complete variable domain is GAGVSQSPRYKVAKRGQDVALRCDPISGHVSLFWYQQALGQGPEFLTYFQNEAQLDKSGLPSDRFFAERPEGSVSTLKIQRTQQEDSAVYLCASSLLMTSGEAGDEQFFGPGTRLTVL.

The chain is built from TRBV7-2 and TRBJ2-1; TRBD2 matches 10 bases. J was trimmed by 0 bases and V by 3 bases; bases with no gene match: 11. Germline CDR1 reads SGHTA; CDR2 reads FQGNSA. CDR3 length: 19 residues. CDR3 nucleotides: TGTGCCAGCAGCTTTTGGGCTACTAGCGGGGAGGTCTCCTACAATGAGCAGTTCTTC. It codes for CASSFWATSGEVSYNEQFF.

This clonotype was seen a handful of times. The V call is TRBV9, the J call TRBJ2-5; D is undetermined. V lost 0 bases to trimming and J lost 3 bases, with 9 bases between them. From germline, CDR1 is SGDLS and CDR2 YYNGEE. This CDR3 spans 14 amino acids. The CDR3 bases are TGTGCCAGCAGCGTAGAAACAGATGAAGAGACCCAGTACTTC. Its protein is CASSVETDEETQYF.

The chain has TRBV7-2 and TRBJ2-1; the D gene is possibly TRBD2 (9 bases). The CDR3 is 16 amino acids. The germline gives CDR1 SGHTA, CDR2 FQGNSA. Trimming cost V 5 bases and J 7 bases, with 21 bases left between them. The CDR3 here is CASSPQGAGGRNEQFF. CDR3 bases: TGTGCCAGCAGCCCTCAGGGGGCGGGGGGGCGAAATGAGCAGTTCTTC.

This sequence joins TRBV18 and TRBJ2-3; 9 bases map to TRBD2. The V gene end was trimmed by 8 bases and the J gene end by 2 bases; junction bases not matched to a gene: 17. The V gene's germline CDR1 is KGHSH and CDR2 LQKENI. The CDR3 runs to 18 residues. The CDR3 region has the DNA TGTGCCAGCCCCCCCTTCCCGGGACTAGCCGACCACACAGATACGCAGTATTTT. Translating gives CASPPFPGLADHTDTQYF.